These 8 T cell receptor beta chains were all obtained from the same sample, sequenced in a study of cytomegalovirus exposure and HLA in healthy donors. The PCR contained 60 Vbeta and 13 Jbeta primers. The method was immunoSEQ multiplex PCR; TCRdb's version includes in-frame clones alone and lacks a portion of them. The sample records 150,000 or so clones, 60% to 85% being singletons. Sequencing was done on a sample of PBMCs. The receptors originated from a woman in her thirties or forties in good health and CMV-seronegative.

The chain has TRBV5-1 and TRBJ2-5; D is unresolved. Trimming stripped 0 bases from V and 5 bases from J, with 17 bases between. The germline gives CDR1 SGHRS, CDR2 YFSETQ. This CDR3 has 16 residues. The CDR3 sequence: CASSLVPQSLAETQYF. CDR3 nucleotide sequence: TGCGCCAGCAGCTTGGTCCCACAGAGCCTCGCGGAGACCCAGTACTTC.

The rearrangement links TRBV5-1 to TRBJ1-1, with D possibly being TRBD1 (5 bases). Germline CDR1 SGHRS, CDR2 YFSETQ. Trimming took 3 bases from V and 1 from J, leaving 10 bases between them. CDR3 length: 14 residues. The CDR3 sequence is CASSWGVGNTEAFF. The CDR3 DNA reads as TGCGCCAGCAGCTGGGGGGTGGGGAACACTGAAGCTTTCTTT.

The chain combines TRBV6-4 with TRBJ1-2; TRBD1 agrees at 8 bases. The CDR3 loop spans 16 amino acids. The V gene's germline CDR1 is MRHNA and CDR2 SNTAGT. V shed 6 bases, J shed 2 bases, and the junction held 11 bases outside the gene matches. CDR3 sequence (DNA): TGTGCCAGCAGCCTAGATCATAACAGGGGGAACTATGGCTACACCTTC. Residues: CASSLDHNRGNYGYTF.

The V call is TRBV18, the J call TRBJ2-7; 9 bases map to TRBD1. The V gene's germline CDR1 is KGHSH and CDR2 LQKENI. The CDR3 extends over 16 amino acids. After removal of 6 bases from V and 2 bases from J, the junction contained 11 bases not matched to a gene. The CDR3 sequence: CASSPPGTGLAYEQYF. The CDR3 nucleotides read TGTGCCAGCTCTCCCCCCGGGACAGGGCTAGCCTACGAGCAGTACTTC.

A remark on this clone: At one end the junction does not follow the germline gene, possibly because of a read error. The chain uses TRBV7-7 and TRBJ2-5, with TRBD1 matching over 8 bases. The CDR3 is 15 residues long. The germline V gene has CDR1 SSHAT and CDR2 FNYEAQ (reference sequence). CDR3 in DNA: TGTGCTAGCAGCTTTGGCGACAGGGGACCGGAGACCCAGTACTTC. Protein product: CASSFGDRGPETQYF.

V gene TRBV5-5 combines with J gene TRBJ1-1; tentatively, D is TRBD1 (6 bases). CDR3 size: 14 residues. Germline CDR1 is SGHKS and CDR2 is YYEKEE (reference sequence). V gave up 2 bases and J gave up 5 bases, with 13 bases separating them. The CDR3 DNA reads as TGTGCCAGCAGCTTCTCAGAGGGGGTTACTGAAGCTTTCTTT. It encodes CASSFSEGVTEAFF.

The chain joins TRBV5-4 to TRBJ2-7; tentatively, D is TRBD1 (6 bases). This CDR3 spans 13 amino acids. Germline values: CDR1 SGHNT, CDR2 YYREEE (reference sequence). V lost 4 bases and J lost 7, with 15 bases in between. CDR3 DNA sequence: TGTGCCAGCAGCCTCCGGACAGTCGGGGAGCAGTACTTC. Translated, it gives CASSLRTVGEQYF.

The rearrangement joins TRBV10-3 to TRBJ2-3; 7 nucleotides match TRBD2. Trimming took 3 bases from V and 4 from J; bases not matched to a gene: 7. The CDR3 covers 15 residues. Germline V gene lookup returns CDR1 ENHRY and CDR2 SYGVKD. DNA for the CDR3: TGTGCCATCAGTGATGTGGGGAGGGTGGCAGATACGCAGTATTTT. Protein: CAISDVGRVADTQYF.